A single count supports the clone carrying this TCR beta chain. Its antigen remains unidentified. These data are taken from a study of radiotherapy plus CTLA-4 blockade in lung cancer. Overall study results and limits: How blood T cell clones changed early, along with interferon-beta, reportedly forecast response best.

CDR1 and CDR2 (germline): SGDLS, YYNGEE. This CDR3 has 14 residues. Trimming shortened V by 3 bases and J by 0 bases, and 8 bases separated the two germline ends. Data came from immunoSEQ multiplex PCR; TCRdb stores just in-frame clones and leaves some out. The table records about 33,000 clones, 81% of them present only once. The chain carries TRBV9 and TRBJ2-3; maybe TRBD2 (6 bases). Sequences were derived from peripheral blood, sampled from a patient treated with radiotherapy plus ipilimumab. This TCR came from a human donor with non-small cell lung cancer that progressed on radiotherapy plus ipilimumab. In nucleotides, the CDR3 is TGTGCCAGCAGCGCCGGGGGAAGCACAGATACGCAGTATTTT. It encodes CASSAGGSTDTQYF. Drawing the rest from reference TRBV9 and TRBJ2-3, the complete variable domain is DSGVTQTPKHLITATGQRVTLRCSPRSGDLSVYWYQQSLDQGLQFLIQYYNGEERAKGNILERFSAQQFPDLHSELNLSSLELGDSALYFCASSAGGSTDTQYFGPGTRLTVL.